The 4 T cell receptor beta chains below all came from one sample that was sequenced in a study of T cell responses to AZD1222 COVID-19 vaccine (TCRdb year 2021). What the time point label conveys for this sample: baseline before first vaccination. Library construction relied on the immunoSEQ multiplex PCR assay. Here the immuneACCESS table is served through TCRdb, limited to in-frame sequences with V and J called. Missing clones are a known gap in these copies; in checked studies unresolved V genes cover under half, and the rest lacks a known reason. The sample contains 130,000 to 150,000 clones, approximately 94% of them found a single time. Less than 2% of the sample goes to the ten largest clones. The material sequenced was peripheral blood, taken on day 0 of AZD1222 vaccination. The receptors derive from an adult in good health.

The V and J genes are TRBV19 and TRBJ1-1; 11 nucleotides align to TRBD1. Germline values: CDR1 LNHDA, CDR2 SQIVND (reference sequence). The CDR3 contains 15 residues. Trimming at V came to 2 bases and at J to 10 bases, leaving 9 bases not matched to a gene. The CDR3 DNA is TGTGCCAGTAGTATAAACTATGGACAGGGGGCAGCAGCTTTCTTT. Amino acid sequence: CASSINYGQGAAAFF.

V gene TRBV5-4 combines with J gene TRBJ1-2; 7 nucleotides agree with TRBD1. Losses at the gene ends were 4 bases for V and 0 bases for J; bases not matched to a gene: 12. Germline CDR1 and CDR2: SGHNT and YYREEE (reference sequence). This CDR3 is 17 amino acids long. CDR3 in DNA: TGTGCCAGCAGCAAGGGGGCCCGACAGGGATCTAACTATGGCTACACCTTC. This gives the protein CASSKGARQGSNYGYTF. Complete variable domain (other parts from reference TRBV5-4 and TRBJ1-2): ETGVTQSPTHLIKTRGQQVTLRCSSQSGHNTVSWYQQALGQGPQFIFQYYREEENGRGNFPPRFSGLQFPNYSSELNVNALELDDSALYLCASSKGARQGSNYGYTFGSGTRLTVV.

The chain couples TRBV6-5 to TRBJ1-1, with D perhaps matching TRBD1 (6 bases). CDR1 and CDR2 (germline): MNHEY, SVGAGI. This CDR3 region has 12 residues. The V end was cut by 4 bases, the J end by 8 bases, with 11 bases between. CDR3 loop: CASSLLQGEAFF. The DNA of the CDR3 is TGTGCCAGCAGTTTATTACAGGGAGAAGCTTTCTTT.

This clone was seen once. The J gene is TRBJ1-3, the V gene TRBV12-5; D gene uncertain. Germline-derived CDR1 and CDR2 are LGHNT and FRNRAP. The CDR3 runs 15 residues. Trimming shortened V by 4 bases and J by 0 bases, and 10 bases separated the two germline ends. This CDR3 is CASGSSTPSGNTIYF. CDR3 nucleotides: TGTGCTAGTGGTTCCTCGACCCCCTCTGGAAACACCATATATTTT.